The clone carrying this T cell receptor (beta chain) was detected a few times. This entry comes from a study of STAT5B mutations in CD4+ large granular lymphocyte leukemia. The junction had 6 bases not matched to a gene; V was cut back by 5 bases and J by 0 bases. Germline loops: CDR1 LNHDA, CDR2 SQIVND (reference sequence). The CDR3 extends over 16 amino acids. TCRdb's copy holds only in-frame clones and misses some; the assay was immunoSEQ multiplex PCR. The data contain about 20,000 clones, roughly three quarters of them seen just once; the ten biggest clones take up approximately 31%. The sample taken for sequencing was CD4+ T cells from blood buffy coats. This TCR came from a human donor in good health. The chain recombines TRBV19 with TRBJ1-5; 8 bases align to TRBD1. The CDR3 bases are TGTGCCAGTAGTGAGGACAGGGTGGGTAGCAATCAGCCCCAGCATTTT. Protein: CASSEDRVGSNQPQHF.